The 16 T cell receptor beta chains below were found in one sample sequenced in a study of Graves' ophthalmopathy and Graves' hyperthyroidism. Amplifying from RNA transcripts, the study obtained TCR beta CDR3 regions. In the first round, RT-PCR was carried out with HTBI primers, and a multiplex PCR formed the second round. TCRdb re-analysed the multiplex PCR reads in MiXCR, keeping a single row per CDR3 protein. This table holds about 370,000 distinct CDR3 sequences, roughly 17% found once. The sample was peripheral blood. The receptor set was obtained from an adult woman with stable Graves' hyperthyroidism.

This clonotype was picked up a small number of times. This chain links TRBV6-1 with TRBJ2-2, with TRBD1 as a possible D gene (6 bases). CDR3 size: 16 residues. The V end lost 7 bases, the J end lost 0 bases, and 15 bases lay between the germline ends. Germline-derived CDR1 and CDR2 are MNHNS and SASEGT. CDR3 DNA sequence: TGTGCCAGCACGCCCGAAGGACAGACGAACACCGGGGAGCTGTTTTTT. This encodes CASTPEGQTNTGELFF.

The chain combines TRBV11-2 with TRBJ2-2; 7 positions match TRBD2. J lost 3 bases, V lost 2 bases, and 6 bases had no gene match. The CDR3 is 16 residues long. Germline values: CDR1 SGHAT, CDR2 FQNNGV. This CDR3 is CASSLHGRLHTGELFF. Here the CDR3 DNA reads TGTGCCAGCAGCTTACACGGGAGGCTCCACACCGGGGAGCTGTTTTTT.

V and J are TRBV6-5 and TRBJ1-5, with a weak D call TRBD1 (5 bases). Germline V gene lookup returns CDR1 MNHEY and CDR2 SVGAGI. CDR3 length equals 20 residues. V was pared by 8 bases and J by 0 bases, with 29 bases between. The CDR3 region is CASSKPEGLGPRPSNQPQHF. In DNA form, the CDR3 reads TGTGCCAGCTCGAAGCCAGAGGGGCTCGGACCCCGACCTAGCAATCAGCCCCAGCATTTT.

This clonotype was seen many times. V gene TRBV6-2 or TRBV6-3 combines with J gene TRBJ1-2; tentatively, D is TRBD1 (6 bases). Germline lookup yields CDR1 MNHEY and CDR2 SVGEGT. Trimming cost V 5 bases and J 4 bases, with 11 bases left between them. This CDR3 contains 13 residues. The CDR3 nucleotides read TGTGCCAGCAGTCCCACAGGGCTCTATGGCTACACCTTC. Protein sequence: CASSPTGLYGYTF.

The chain joins TRBV6-1 to TRBJ2-7, with D unresolved. Per germline, CDR1 MNHNS and CDR2 SASEGT. The CDR3 runs 13 residues. V was pared by 10 bases and J by 4 bases, with 17 bases between. The CDR3, as DNA: TGTGCCACCTCGGAAAGGGTCTCTTACGAGCAGTACTTC. Translated: CATSERVSYEQYF.

In this sample, this clonotype turned up many times. The V gene is TRBV30, the J gene TRBJ1-5; no clear D. CDR1 and CDR2 (germline): GTSNPN, SVGIG (reference sequence). V was cut by 1 base and J by 5 bases, with 12 bases left in between. The CDR3 totals 14 residues. The CDR3: CAWSGINQDQPQHF. In DNA form, the CDR3 reads TGTGCCTGGAGTGGGATAAACCAAGATCAGCCCCAGCATTTT.

In this sample, this clonotype turned up many times. V and J are TRBV7-2 and TRBJ2-5, with D perhaps matching TRBD2 (6 bases). Trimming cost V 5 bases and J 5 bases, with 18 bases left between them. Germline V gene sequence: CDR1 SGHTA, CDR2 FQGNSA. The CDR3 contains 15 residues. Written as DNA, the CDR3 is TGTGCCAGCAGCCCCTCTAGAGGGGAGGAGGAGACCCAGTACTTC. Its translation: CASSPSRGEEETQYF.

This clonotype was recorded a few times. The V gene is TRBV18, the J gene TRBJ2-4, with D unresolved. This CDR3 spans 14 amino acids. V lost 3 bases and J lost 7, with 13 bases in between. CDR1 and CDR2 (germline): KGHSH, LQKENI. Written as DNA, the CDR3 is TGTGCCAGCTCACCCAGTAGCAGACACAACATTCAGTACTTC. Encoded protein: CASSPSSRHNIQYF.

This clonotype was observed many times. A read error is possible here, since a much larger clone lies one base away. The chain links TRBV12-3 or TRBV12-4 to TRBJ1-3; D gene unclear. This CDR3 is built from 13 residues. CDR3 amino acids: CASSPGPGSTIYF. The CDR3 DNA reads TGTGCCAGCAGCCCAGGTCCTGGAAGCACCATATATTTT.

At least ten counts were recorded for this clonotype. This chain connects TRBV11-2 to TRBJ1-2; 10 positions match TRBD1. Germline V lookup: CDR1 SGHAT, CDR2 FQNNGV. V was clipped by 5 bases and J by 6 bases; unmatched bases: 6. The CDR3 is 14 amino acids. This CDR3 is CASSLTGGADGYTF. CDR3 bases: TGTGCCAGCAGCCTGACAGGGGGCGCGGATGGCTACACCTTC.

The rearrangement uses TRBV18 and TRBJ1-1; D is perhaps TRBD1 (5 bases). The CDR3 runs 15 residues. Germline CDR1 reads KGHSH; CDR2 reads LQKENI. Trimming took 0 bases from V and 1 from J, leaving 9 bases between them. CDR3 loop: CASSPPGQANTEAFF. CDR3 bases: TGTGCCAGCTCACCACCGGGGCAGGCGAACACTGAAGCTTTCTTT.

This clonotype came up many times. The chain uses TRBV7-4 and TRBJ1-1; maybe TRBD1 (6 bases). CDR3 size: 15 residues. V gave up 5 bases and J gave up 0 bases, with 13 bases separating them. The germline V gene encodes CDR1 SGHVT and CDR2 SQSDAQ. The CDR3 is CASSPIDRLNTEAFF. For the CDR3, the DNA is TGTGCCAGCAGCCCAATTGACAGGTTGAACACTGAAGCTTTCTTT.

This clonotype was observed at least ten times. This chain joins TRBV6-5 and TRBJ1-6, with no clear D. The CDR3 contains 11 residues. Deletions cut 2 bases from V and 15 bases from J, with 8 bases between. The germline gives CDR1 MNHEY, CDR2 SVGAGI. CDR3 in DNA: TGTGCCAGCAGTTACCCTTTTCGCCTCCACTTT. Amino acids: CASSYPFRLHF.

This clonotype was recorded at least ten times. The rearrangement links TRBV7-2 to TRBJ2-7; 15 bases map to TRBD2. The V gene end was trimmed by 5 bases and the J gene end by 6 bases; junction bases not matched to a gene: 14. Germline lookup yields CDR1 SGHTA and CDR2 FQGNSA. This CDR3 region has 18 residues. CDR3 sequence (DNA): TGTGCCAGCAGCCCCGGACTAGCGGGGGGGAGGGTCATTCTCGAGCAGTACTTC. Protein: CASSPGLAGGRVILEQYF.

This clonotype was counted ten times or more. A read error may produce the germline difference seen at one junction end. The chain joins TRBV7-2 to TRBJ1-5; 7 bases align to TRBD1. CDR1 SGHTA and CDR2 FQGNSA come from the germline V gene. This CDR3 contains 15 residues. The CDR3: CASSPNRDSNQPQHF. CDR3 DNA sequence: TGTGCCAGCAGCCCGAACCGGGACAGCAATCAGCCTCAGCATTTT.

There are many counts of this clonotype. The gene calls are TRBV4-1 and TRBJ2-5; D is tentatively TRBD1 or TRBD2 (5 bases each). The V end lost 0 bases, the J end lost 4 bases, and 9 bases lay between the germline ends. Germline V gene lookup returns CDR1 MGHRA and CDR2 YSYEKL. This CDR3 contains 14 residues. The CDR3 region has the DNA TGCGCCAGCAGCCAAGATGCAGGGAGAGAGACCCAGTACTTC. Translating gives CASSQDAGRETQYF.